This TCR beta chain was captured in a study of T-cell reconstitution after alpha-beta-depleted transplantation in children. Study results and limitations: Surviving recipient T cells and intrathymic progenitors accounted for some patients' high TCRbeta diversity at day 60. The origin of alpha-beta T cells about two months after transplant was reportedly several hundred expanded graft clones.

Concerning this clonotype itself: Its antigen is still unknown.

Unique molecular identifiers were used to barcode this TCRbeta library. TCRdb recomputed calls from the PCR reads with MiXCR, one row per CDR3 protein. The table lists about 980,000 distinct CDR3 sequences, under 30% of them singletons, with under 30% in the top ten. Germline CDR1 reads MGHDK; CDR2 reads SYGVNS. The CDR3 is 11 residues long. The germline V and J ends were trimmed by 8 bases and 7 bases, with 12 bases remaining between them. The V gene is TRBV25-1, the J gene TRBJ2-7; D gene uncertain. This material consisted of PBMCs, mostly from graft donor cells, taken 360 days after TCRalphabeta/CD19-depleted stem cell transplant. This TCR was sampled from a boy less than two years old who had a stem cell transplant for SCID, so the T cells may come from the graft donor. CDR3 loop: CASGMTREQYF. In DNA, the CDR3 is TGTGCCAGCGGGATGACGAGGGAGCAGTACTTC.